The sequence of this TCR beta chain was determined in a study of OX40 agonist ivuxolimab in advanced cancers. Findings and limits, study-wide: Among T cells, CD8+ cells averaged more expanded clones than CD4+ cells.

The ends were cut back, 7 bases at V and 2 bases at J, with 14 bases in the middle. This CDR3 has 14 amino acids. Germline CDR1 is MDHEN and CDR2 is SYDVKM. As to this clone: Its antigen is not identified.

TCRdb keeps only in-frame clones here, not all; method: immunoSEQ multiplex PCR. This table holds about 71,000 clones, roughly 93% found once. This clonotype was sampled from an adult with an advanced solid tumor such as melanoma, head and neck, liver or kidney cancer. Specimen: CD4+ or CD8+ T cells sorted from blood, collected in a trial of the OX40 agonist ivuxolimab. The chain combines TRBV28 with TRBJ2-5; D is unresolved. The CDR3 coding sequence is TGTGCCAGCACATTCTTTGGACGGCAAGAGACCCAGTACTTC. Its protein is CASTFFGRQETQYF. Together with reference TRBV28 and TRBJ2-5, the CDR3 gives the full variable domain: DVKVTQSSRYLVKRTGEKVFLECVQDMDHENMFWYRQDPGLGLRLIYFSYDVKMKEKGDIPEGYSVSREKKERFSLILESASTNQTSMYLCASTFFGRQETQYFGPGTRLLVL.